The source of this T cell receptor beta chain is a study of a mutant IDH1 vaccine in newly diagnosed glioma (dated by TCRdb to the early 2020s). The study in broad terms: Vaccination was initiated 4-6 weeks after radiotherapy alone, or concurrently with temozolomide cycles in the chemotherapy-containing groups. Of the approximately 34 treated patients, about 62% were male and 37.5% were female, and a mean age of approximately 40 years was recorded. Prior to enrollment, patients had been given standard therapy consisting of radiotherapy alone, temozolomide alone, or radiochemotherapy with temozolomide, with the combination given to most patients. The week-35 safety follow-up was designated visit V12, and the week-47 end of study was designated visit V13. Six visits were used for peripheral blood collection: V03 (baseline), V05, V07, V10, V12 and V13. For exploratory analyses, longitudinal TCRB deep sequencing was carried out in some 25 treated patients wherever samples were available. General conclusions and limits of the study: No apparent relationship was observed between pseudoprogression and alterations in the top peripheral T cell clonotypes detected by TCRB sequencing. Selection of PBMC samples for TCRB deep sequencing was based on availability. It was noted by the authors that analyses of patient blood samples could not be reproduced owing to sample limitations. Immune responses induced by the vaccine were seen in roughly 95% of patients across multiple MHC alleles.

Libraries were constructed by the immunoSEQ multiplex PCR assay. Following the manufacturer's protocol, the hsTCRB Kit was used to amplify rearranged TCR beta chain sequences. Sequencing of TCRB libraries was carried out on an Illumina MiSeq. Regarding the original processing steps: The proprietary platform of the kit vendor was used for demultiplexing, trimming and gene mapping. In its TCRdb copy, this immuneACCESS table keeps in-frame sequences only and misses some clones. Where compared with another copy, unresolved V genes explain less than half of these, and the others have no known cause. V, J and clone size were drawn from that table, and D and trimming were deduced from the DNA. A total of about 56,000 clones appear in this sample, approximately 87% of them only once. The ten largest clones represent 1.5% to 2% of the sample. Taken with the paper, the label for time point translates to: week 35, safety follow-up. A 20-mer mutant IDH1 peptide at 300 micrograms in Montanide made up each vaccine dose, which was injected subcutaneously together with topical imiquimod. Patients were given eight vaccinations, in weeks 1, 3, 5, 7, 11, 15, 19 and 23, which matched visits V03 through V10. All donors had newly diagnosed IDH1-mutant astrocytomas of WHO grade 3 or 4 that showed loss of nuclear ATRX. The samples were drawn from NOA16, a multicentre, single-arm, open-label phase I trial in Germany that tested a mutant IDH1 peptide vaccine in humans for the first time. The DNeasy Blood and Tissue Kit was used to extract genomic DNA from EDTA blood for TCRB sequencing.

Relative to germline, V is 2 bases shorter and J is 5 bases shorter, with 13 bases between their ends. Reading the germline V gene gives CDR1 SGHDT and CDR2 YYEEEE. Spanning cysteine to phenylalanine, the CDR3 consists of 14 amino acids. The only DNA kept is the CDR3, 42 bases in frame from the first base. Regarding this clone: Its target antigen remains unknown. One base away there is no much larger clone; base qualities are not given.

The sequence joins TRBV5-6 to TRBJ2-5; the D gene cannot be named for sure. The specimen comprised PBMCs, sampled from a glioma patient whose treatment included an IDH1 peptide vaccine. The sequence was collected from a man aged 35-49 years with glioma. DNA sequence: TGTGCCAGCAGCTTCCGATGGTTGAGGGAGACCCAGTACTTC. This encodes CASSFRWLRETQYF.